The present T cell receptor beta chain was sequenced within a study of monozygotic twins with inflammatory bowel disease. Study results and caveats: People with IBD had fewer clonotypes in common with others than healthy twins did, especially with disease activity.

Germline V gene sequence: CDR1 SGHRS, CDR2 YFSETQ. The length of the CDR3 is 13 residues. Total RNA amounting to roughly 3.5 ug went into each TCR library. TCRdb re-called the 5' RACE reads, yielding one record per CDR3 amino acid sequence without DNA. This sample's table has 350,000 to 500,000 distinct CDR3 sequences. Turning to this clonotype: Its antigen is not identified.

The sample consisted of blood. The TCR comes from a human donor with ulcerative colitis or Crohn's disease, or a healthy co-twin of an affected twin (not recorded which). The chain couples TRBV5-1 to TRBJ2-7; with no DNA, the TCRdb D assignment of TRBD1 cannot be verified. The CDR3 reads CASQGGSSYEQYF.